The clone carrying this TCR beta chain was seen many times. Its antigen is currently unknown. Germline V CDR1 and CDR2: LNHDA, SQIVND (reference sequence). J was trimmed by 6 bases and V by 7 bases; bases with no gene match: 8. CDR3 length: 13 residues. This sample was included in a study of CD8+CD57+ T cells in acquired aplastic anemia. Study findings and constraints: The CD8+ Simpson's diversity of patients and controls was not significantly different. The number of CD8+ CDR3 sequences shared by patients and controls was approximately 28.

Profiles of TCR beta VDJ and CDR3 were generated from a genomic DNA template. From the reads, TCRdb called clonotypes with MiXCR, one entry per CDR3 protein. The sample yields about 200,000 distinct CDR3 sequences, almost 50% seen once. Previously, flow cytometry had revealed CD8+CD57+ cell expansion in the patients chosen for sequencing. Among the patients, all had severe acquired aplastic anemia. At blood sampling, none of the patients had yet received therapy. The chain employs TRBV19 and TRBJ1-2; 7 bases are a match to TRBD1. Sequenced: sorted CD4+, CD8+, or CD8+CD57+ T cells (not recorded which) from PBMCs. The TCR comes from a human donor with aplastic anemia. The CDR3 bases are TGTGCCAGTACTGGGGACAGATGGCATGGCTACACCTTC. It is translated as CASTGDRWHGYTF. Based on the CDR3 plus reference TRBV19 and TRBJ1-2, the full variable domain is DGGITQSPKYLFRKEGQNVTLSCEQNLNHDAMYWYRQDPGQGLRLIYYSQIVNDFQKGDIAEGYSVSREKKESFPLTVTSAQKNPTAFYLCASTGDRWHGYTFGSGTRLTVV.